Presented here are 4 T cell receptor beta chains from one specimen sequenced in a study of control samples from healthy donors and cancer patients. Method: immunoSEQ multiplex PCR; TCRdb's copy keeps in-frame clones and lacks some. Among roughly 80,000 clones listed, approximately 90% were seen once. The sample consisted of blood. Receptor source: a woman between 45 and 65 years old in good health.

J is TRBJ2-2 and V is TRBV3-1 (or the pseudogene TRBV3-2); D is possibly TRBD1 or TRBD2 (5 bases each). The V and J ends lost 4 bases and 5 bases respectively, with 14 bases between them. Germline V CDR1 and CDR2: LGHDT, YNNKEL (reference sequence). CDR3 length: 15 residues. The CDR3: CASSLGTTRTGELFF. For the CDR3, the DNA is TGTGCCAGCAGCCTTGGGACGACCCGGACCGGGGAGCTGTTTTTT.

This sequence joins TRBV20-1 and TRBJ1-2, with D perhaps matching TRBD1 (5 bases). Per the germline V gene, CDR1 is DFQATT and CDR2 is SNEGSKA (reference sequence). Trimming removed 3 bases from V and 4 bases from J, with 12 bases in between. The CDR3 contains 13 residues. In nucleotides, the CDR3 is TGCAGTGCTAGTGACAGACTTTCCTATGGCTACACCTTC. Amino acids: CSASDRLSYGYTF.

V usage is TRBV30 and J usage is TRBJ1-3, with 8 bases matching TRBD1. Germline V lookup: CDR1 GTSNPN, CDR2 SVGIG (reference sequence). This CDR3 has 13 amino acids. For the CDR3, the DNA is TGTGCTCTAAGGAGGGACAGGCCAAACACCATATATTTT. Its protein is CALRRDRPNTIYF.

In its sample, this clone was seen once. This chain joins TRBV18 and TRBJ1-1; perhaps TRBD1 as D (5 bases). With 3 bases removed from V and 4 bases from J, the gap between germline ends came to 18 bases. Germline CDR1 and CDR2: KGHSH and LQKENI. This CDR3 has 16 residues. In nucleotides, the CDR3 is TGTGCCAGCTCACCCGTCAGGGCGGAGATGCGCACTGAAGCTTTCTTT. Encoded protein: CASSPVRAEMRTEAFF.